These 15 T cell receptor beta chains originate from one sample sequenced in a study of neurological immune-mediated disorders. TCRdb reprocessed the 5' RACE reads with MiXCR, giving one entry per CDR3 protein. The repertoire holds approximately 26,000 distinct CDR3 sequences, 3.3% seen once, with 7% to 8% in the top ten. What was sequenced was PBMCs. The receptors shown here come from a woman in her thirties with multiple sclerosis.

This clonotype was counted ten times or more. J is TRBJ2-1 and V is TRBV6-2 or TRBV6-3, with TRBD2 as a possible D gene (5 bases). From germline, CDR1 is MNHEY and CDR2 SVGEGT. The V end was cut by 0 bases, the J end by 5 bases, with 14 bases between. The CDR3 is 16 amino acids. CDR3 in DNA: TGTGCCAGCAGTTACTCCGAGTTCGGGGTGGACAATGAGCAGTTCTTC. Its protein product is CASSYSEFGVDNEQFF.

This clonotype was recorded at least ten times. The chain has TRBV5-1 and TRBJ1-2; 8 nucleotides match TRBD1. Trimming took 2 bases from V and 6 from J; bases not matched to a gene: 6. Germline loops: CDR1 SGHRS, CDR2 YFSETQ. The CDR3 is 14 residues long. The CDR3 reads CASSLGQGSDGYTF. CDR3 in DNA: TGCGCCAGCAGCTTAGGACAGGGCAGCGATGGCTACACCTTC. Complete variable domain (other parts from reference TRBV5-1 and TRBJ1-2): KAGVTQTPRYLIKTRGQQVTLSCSPISGHRSVSWYQQTPGQGLQFLFEYFSETQRNKGNFPGRFSGRQFSNSRSEMNVSTLELGDSALYLCASSLGQGSDGYTFGSGTRLTVV.

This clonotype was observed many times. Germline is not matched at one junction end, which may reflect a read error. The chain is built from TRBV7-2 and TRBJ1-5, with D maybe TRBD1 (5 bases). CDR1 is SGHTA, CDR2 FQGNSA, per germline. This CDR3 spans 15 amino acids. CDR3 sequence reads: CASSSYGGNDQPQNF. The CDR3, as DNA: TGTGCCAGCAGCTCATATGGGGGTAACGATCAGCCCCAGAATTTT.

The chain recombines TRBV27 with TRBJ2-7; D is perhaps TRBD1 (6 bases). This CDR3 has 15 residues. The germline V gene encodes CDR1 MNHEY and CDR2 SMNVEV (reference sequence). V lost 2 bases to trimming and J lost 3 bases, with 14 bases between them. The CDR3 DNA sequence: TGTGCCAGCAGTTTAAAAGGGGGAACCCTCTACGAGCAGTACTTC. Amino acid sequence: CASSLKGGTLYEQYF.

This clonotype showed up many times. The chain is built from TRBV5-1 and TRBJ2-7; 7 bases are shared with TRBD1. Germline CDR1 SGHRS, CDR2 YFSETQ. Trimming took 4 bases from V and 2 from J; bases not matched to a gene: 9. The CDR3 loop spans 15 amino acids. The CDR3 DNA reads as TGCGCCAGCAGCATACAAGACAGGGAAGCCTACGAGCAGTACTTC. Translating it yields CASSIQDREAYEQYF.

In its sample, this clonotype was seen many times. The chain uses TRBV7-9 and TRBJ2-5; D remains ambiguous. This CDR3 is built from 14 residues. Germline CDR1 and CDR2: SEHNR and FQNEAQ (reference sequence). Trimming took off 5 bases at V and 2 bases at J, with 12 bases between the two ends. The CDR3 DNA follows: TGTGCCAGCAGCCACACAGTAAAGCAAGAGACCCAGTACTTC. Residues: CASSHTVKQETQYF.

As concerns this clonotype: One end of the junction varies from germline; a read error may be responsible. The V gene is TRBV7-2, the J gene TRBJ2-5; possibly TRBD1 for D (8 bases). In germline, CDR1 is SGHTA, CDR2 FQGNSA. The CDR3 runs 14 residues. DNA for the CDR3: TGTGCCAGCAGCTTACAGGGGGCGCGGGAGACCCAGTGCTTC. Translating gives CASSLQGARETQCF.

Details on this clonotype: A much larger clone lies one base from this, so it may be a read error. CDR3 in DNA: TGCAGCGCTGAGTTGGGACCAAATCTCGGCACAGATACGCAGTATTTT. This sequence encodes CSAELGPNLGTDTQYF. V is TRBV29-1 and J is TRBJ2-3; possibly TRBD1 or TRBD2 for D (5 bases each). Germline CDR1 is SQVTM and CDR2 is ANQGSEA. V shed 7 bases and J shed 1 base, with 21 bases lying between them. The CDR3 covers 16 residues.

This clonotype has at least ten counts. The CDR3 bases are TGCAGCGTTACAGCCCCCCAAGAGACCCAGTACTTC. It specifies CSVTAPQETQYF. The gene calls are TRBV29-1 and TRBJ2-5; D is ambiguous. CDR1 and CDR2 (germline): SQVTM, ANQGSEA. Trimming left V 5 bases short and J 1 base short, with 8 bases between. The CDR3 extends over 12 amino acids.

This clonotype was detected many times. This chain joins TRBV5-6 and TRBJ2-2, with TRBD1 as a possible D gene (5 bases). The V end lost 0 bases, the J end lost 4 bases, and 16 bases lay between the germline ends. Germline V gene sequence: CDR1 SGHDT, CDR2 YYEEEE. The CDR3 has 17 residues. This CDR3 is CASSLASQVVRTGELFF. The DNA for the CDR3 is TGTGCCAGCAGCTTGGCTTCACAGGTGGTTCGCACCGGGGAGCTGTTTTTT.

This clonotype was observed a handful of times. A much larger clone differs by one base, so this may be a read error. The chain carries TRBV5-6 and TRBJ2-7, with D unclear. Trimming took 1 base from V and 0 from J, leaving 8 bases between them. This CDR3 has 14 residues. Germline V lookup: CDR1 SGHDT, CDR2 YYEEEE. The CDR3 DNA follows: TGTGCCAGCAGCTTGATTAGTAACTCCTACGAGCAGTACTTC. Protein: CASSLISNSYEQYF. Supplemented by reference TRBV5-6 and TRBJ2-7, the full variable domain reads DAGVTQSPTHLIKTRGQQVTLRCSPKSGHDTVSWYQQALGQGPQFIFQYYEEEERQRGNFPDRFSGHQFPNYSSELNVNALLLGDSALYLCASSLISNSYEQYFGPGTRLTVT.

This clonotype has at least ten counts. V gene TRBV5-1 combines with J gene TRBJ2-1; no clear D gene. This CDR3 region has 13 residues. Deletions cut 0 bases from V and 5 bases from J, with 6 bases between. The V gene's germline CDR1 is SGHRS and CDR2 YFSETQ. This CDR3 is CASSLVVDNEQFF. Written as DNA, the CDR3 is TGCGCCAGCAGCTTGGTAGTGGACAATGAGCAGTTCTTC.

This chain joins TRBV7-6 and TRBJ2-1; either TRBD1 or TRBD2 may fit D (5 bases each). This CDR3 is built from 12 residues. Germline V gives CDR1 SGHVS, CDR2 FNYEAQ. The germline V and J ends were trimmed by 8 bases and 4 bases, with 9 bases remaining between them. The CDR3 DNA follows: TGTGCCAGCGGGGGAGCATACAATGAGCAGTTCTTC. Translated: CASGGAYNEQFF.

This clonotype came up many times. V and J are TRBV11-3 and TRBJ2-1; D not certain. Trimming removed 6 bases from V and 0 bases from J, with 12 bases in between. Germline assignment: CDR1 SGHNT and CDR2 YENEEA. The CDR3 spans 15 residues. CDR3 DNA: TGTGCCAGCAGTCCTCGGGCGGACTCCTACAATGAGCAGTTCTTC. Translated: CASSPRADSYNEQFF.

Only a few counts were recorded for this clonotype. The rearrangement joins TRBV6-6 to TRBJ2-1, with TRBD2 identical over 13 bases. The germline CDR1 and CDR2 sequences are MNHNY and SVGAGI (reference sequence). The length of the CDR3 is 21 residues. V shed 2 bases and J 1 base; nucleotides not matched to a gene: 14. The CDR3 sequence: CASSYIAQTSGRRTSYNEQFF. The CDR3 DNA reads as TGTGCCAGCAGTTACATTGCCCAGACTAGCGGGAGGCGAACGTCCTACAATGAGCAGTTCTTC.